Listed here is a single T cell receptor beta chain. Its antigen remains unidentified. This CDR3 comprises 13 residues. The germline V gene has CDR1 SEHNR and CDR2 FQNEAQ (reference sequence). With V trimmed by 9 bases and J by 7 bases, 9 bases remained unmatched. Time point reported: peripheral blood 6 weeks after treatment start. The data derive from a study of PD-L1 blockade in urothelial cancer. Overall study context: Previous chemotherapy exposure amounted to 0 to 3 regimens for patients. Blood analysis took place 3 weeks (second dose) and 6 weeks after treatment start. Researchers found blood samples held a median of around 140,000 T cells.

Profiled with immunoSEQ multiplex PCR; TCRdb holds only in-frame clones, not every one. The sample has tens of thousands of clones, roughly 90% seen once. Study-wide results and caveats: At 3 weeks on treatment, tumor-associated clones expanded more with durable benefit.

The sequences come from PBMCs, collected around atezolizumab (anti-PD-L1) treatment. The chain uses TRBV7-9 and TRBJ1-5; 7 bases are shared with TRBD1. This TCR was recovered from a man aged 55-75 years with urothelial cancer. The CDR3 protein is CASKGAEGQPQHF. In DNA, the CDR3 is TGTGCCAGTAAGGGGGCAGAGGGACAGCCCCAGCATTTT. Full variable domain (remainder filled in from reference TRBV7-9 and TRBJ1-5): DTGVSQNPRHKITKRGQNVTFRCDPISEHNRLYWYRQTLGQGPEFLTYFQNEAQLEKSRLLSDRFSAERPKGSFSTLEIQRTEQGDSAMYLCASKGAEGQPQHFGDGTRLSIL.